This T cell receptor (beta chain) derives from a study of cytomegalovirus exposure and HLA in healthy donors. This CDR3 contains 14 residues. With 6 bases clipped from V and 4 bases from J, the junction kept 10 bases outside the gene matches. The V gene's germline CDR1 is SQVTM and CDR2 ANQGSEA. The study ran its PCR with 60 Vbeta and 13 Jbeta primers. The repertoire was sequenced with immunoSEQ multiplex PCR; TCRdb's copy has only in-frame clones and lacks some. Of 100,000 to 150,000 clones listed, around four fifths were seen once; the top ten hold approximately 6%. This rearrangement joins TRBV29-1 to TRBJ2-3; 7 nucleotides align to TRBD1. The sequence derives from a woman aged 40 to 49 in good health and CMV-seropositive. The specimen sequenced was PBMCs. This chain's CDR3 is CSVSRQGLADTQYF. The CDR3 region has the DNA TGCAGCGTCTCCCGACAGGGTTTGGCAGATACGCAGTATTTT.